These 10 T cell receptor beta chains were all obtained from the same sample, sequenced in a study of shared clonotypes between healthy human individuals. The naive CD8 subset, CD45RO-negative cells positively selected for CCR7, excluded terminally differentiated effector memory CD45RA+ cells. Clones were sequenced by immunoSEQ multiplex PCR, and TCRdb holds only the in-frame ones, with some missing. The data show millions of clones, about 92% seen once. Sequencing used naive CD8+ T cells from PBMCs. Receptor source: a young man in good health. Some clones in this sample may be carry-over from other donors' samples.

CDR3 DNA: TGTGCCAGCAGCTTCCTAGCGGGAAGCGAGACCCAGTACTTC. It is translated as CASSFLAGSETQYF. The rearrangement links TRBV7-9 to TRBJ2-5, with 9 bases identical to TRBD2. CDR3 size: 14 residues. V dropped 3 bases and J dropped 5; count of bases not matched to a gene: 4. The V gene's germline CDR1 is SEHNR and CDR2 FQNEAQ (reference sequence).

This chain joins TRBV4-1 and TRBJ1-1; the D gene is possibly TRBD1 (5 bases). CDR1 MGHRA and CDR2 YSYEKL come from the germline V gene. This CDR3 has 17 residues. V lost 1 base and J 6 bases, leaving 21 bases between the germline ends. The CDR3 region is CASSQGQGGGLDPEAFF. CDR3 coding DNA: TGCGCCAGCAGCCAAGGGCAGGGCGGCGGGTTGGACCCTGAAGCTTTCTTT.

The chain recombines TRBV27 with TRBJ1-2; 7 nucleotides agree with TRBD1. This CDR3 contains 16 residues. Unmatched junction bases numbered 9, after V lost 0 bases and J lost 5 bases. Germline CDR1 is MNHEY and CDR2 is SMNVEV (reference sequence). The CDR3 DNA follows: TGTGCCAGCAGTTTATCGGCGGGGCAGGGGGGTTATGGCTACACCTTC. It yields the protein CASSLSAGQGGYGYTF.

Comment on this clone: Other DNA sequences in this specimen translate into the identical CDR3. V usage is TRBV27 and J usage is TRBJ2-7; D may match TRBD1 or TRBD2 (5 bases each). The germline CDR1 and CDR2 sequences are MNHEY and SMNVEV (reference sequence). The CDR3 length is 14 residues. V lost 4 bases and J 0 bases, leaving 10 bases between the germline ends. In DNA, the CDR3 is TGTGCCAGCAGTTCGGGACGTTCCTCCTACGAGCAGTACTTC. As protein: CASSSGRSSYEQYF.

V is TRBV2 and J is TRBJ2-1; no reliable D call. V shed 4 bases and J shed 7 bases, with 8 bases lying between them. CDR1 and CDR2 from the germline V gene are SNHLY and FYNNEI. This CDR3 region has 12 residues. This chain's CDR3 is CASSGGENEQFF. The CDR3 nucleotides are TGTGCCAGCAGTGGTGGCGAGAATGAGCAGTTCTTC.

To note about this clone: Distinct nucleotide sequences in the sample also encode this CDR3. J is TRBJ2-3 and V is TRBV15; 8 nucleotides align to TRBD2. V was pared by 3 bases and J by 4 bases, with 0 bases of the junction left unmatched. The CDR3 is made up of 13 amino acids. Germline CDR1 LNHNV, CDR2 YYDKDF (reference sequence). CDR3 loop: CATSRTSADTQYF. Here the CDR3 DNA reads TGTGCCACCAGCAGGACTAGCGCAGATACGCAGTATTTT.

In DNA, the CDR3 is TGTGCCAGCTCACCGAATAGAGGTGGGGATGAGCAGTTCTTC. Translated: CASSPNRGGDEQFF. The rearrangement uses TRBV18 and TRBJ2-1; D unclear. There are 14 residues in the CDR3. Per germline, CDR1 KGHSH and CDR2 LQKENI. The V end was cut by 3 bases, the J end by 8 bases, with 14 bases between. Based on the CDR3 plus reference TRBV18 and TRBJ2-1, the full variable domain is NAGVMQNPRHLVRRRGQEARLRCSPMKGHSHVYWYRQLPEEGLKFMVYLQKENIIDESGMPKERFSAEFPKEGPSILRIQQVVRGDSAAYFCASSPNRGGDEQFFGPGTRLTVL.

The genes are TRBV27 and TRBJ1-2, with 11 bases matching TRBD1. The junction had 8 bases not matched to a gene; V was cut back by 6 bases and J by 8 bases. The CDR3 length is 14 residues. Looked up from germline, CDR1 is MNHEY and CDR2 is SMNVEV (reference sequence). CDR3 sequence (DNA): TGTGCCAGCAGCGGACAGGGGGCAACGGGAGGCTACACCTTC. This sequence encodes CASSGQGATGGYTF.

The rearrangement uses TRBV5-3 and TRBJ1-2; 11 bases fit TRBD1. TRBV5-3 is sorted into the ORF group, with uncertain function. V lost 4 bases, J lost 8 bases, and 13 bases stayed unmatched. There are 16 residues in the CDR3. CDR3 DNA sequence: TGTGCCAGAAGCCCCCGGGGGACAGGGGGTCCGAGAGGCTACACCTTC. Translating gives CARSPRGTGGPRGYTF.

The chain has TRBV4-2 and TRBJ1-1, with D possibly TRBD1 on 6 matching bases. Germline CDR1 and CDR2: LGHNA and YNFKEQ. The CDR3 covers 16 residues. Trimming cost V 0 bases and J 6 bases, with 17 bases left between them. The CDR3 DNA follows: TGTGCCAGCAGCCAAGAAGTTAGGGGGTCGGGGGCTGAAGCTTTCTTT. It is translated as CASSQEVRGSGAEAFF.